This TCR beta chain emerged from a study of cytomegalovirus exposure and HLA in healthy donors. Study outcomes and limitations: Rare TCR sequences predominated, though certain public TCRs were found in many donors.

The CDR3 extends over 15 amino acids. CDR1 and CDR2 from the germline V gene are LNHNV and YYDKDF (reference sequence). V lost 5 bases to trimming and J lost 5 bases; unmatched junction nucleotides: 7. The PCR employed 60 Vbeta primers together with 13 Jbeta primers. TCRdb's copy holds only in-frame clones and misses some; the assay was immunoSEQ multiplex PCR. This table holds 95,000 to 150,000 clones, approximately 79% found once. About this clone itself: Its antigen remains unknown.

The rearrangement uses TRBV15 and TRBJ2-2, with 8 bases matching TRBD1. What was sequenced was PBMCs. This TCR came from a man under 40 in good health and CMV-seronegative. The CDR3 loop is CATSDQGALTGELFF. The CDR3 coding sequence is TGTGCCACCAGCGACCAGGGGGCGCTTACCGGGGAGCTGTTTTTT.